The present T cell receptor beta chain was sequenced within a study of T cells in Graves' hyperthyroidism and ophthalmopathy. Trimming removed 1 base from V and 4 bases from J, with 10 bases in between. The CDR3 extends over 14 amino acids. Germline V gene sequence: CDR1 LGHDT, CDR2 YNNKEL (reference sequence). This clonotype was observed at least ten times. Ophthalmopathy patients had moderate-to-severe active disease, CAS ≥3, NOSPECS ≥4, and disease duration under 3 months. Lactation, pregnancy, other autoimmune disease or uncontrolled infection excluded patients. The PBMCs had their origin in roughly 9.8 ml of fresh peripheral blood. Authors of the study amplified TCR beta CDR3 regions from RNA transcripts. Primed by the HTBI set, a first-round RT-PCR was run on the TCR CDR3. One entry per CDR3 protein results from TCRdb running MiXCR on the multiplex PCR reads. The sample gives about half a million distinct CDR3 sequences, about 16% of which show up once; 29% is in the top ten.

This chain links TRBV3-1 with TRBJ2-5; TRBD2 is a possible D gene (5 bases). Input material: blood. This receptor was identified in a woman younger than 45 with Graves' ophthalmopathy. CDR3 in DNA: TGTGCCAGCAGCCAAGGAGGGAATAGAGAGACCCAGTACTTC. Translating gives CASSQGGNRETQYF.